These 16 T cell receptor beta chains were all obtained from the same sample, sequenced in a study of control samples from healthy donors and cancer patients. The protocol was immunoSEQ multiplex PCR, while the TCRdb copy is restricted to in-frame clones and leaves out a portion. The sample yields a few thousand clones, 84% seen once. Sequenced: formalin-fixed, paraffin-embedded tissue. These receptors came from a female donor with lung cancer.

The rearrangement joins TRBV11-2 to TRBJ2-3, with 8 bases matching TRBD2. The length of the CDR3 is 15 residues. V lost 1 base, J lost 0 bases, and 0 bases stayed unmatched. CDR1 and CDR2 (germline): SGHAT, FQNNGV. The CDR3, as DNA: TGTGCCAGCAGCTTAGCGGGAGGGAGCACAGATACGCAGTATTTT. It encodes CASSLAGGSTDTQYF.

The chain recombines TRBV3-1 (or the pseudogene TRBV3-2) with TRBJ1-4; D ambiguous. CDR3 size: 12 residues. The V and J ends lost 0 bases and 7 bases respectively, with 3 bases between them. Germline assignment: CDR1 LGHDT and CDR2 YNNKEL (reference sequence). The CDR3 loop is CASSQESEKLFF. The CDR3 region has the DNA TGTGCCAGCAGCCAAGAGTCTGAAAAACTGTTTTTT.

The chain links TRBV30 to TRBJ1-2, with no clear D. V was pared by 0 bases and J by 6 bases, with 11 bases between. The CDR3 spans 13 residues. Germline values: CDR1 GTSNPN, CDR2 SVGIG (reference sequence). Here the CDR3 DNA reads TGTGCCTGGAGTGTACAGATAGGGCATGGCTACACCTTC. It specifies CAWSVQIGHGYTF. The variable domain in full, completed from reference TRBV30 and TRBJ1-2, reads SQTIHQWPATLVQPVGSPLSLECTVEGTSNPNLYWYRQAAGRGLQLLFYSVGIGQISSEVPQNLSASRPQDRQFILSSKKLLLSDSGFYLCAWSVQIGHGYTFGSGTRLTVV.

The chain employs TRBV6-2 or TRBV6-3 and TRBJ2-1; maybe TRBD2 (6 bases). Germline-derived CDR1 and CDR2 are MNHEY and SVGEGT. Trimming cost V 5 bases and J 8 bases, with 19 bases left between them. This CDR3 comprises 15 residues. The CDR3 here is CASSPGGSGSDEQFF. The DNA for the CDR3 is TGTGCCAGCAGTCCCGGGGGAAGCGGAAGCGATGAGCAGTTCTTC.

This sequence joins TRBV7-3 and TRBJ2-3; D is unresolved. Germline values: CDR1 SGHTA, CDR2 FQGTGA. The CDR3 covers 15 residues. V was cut by 2 bases and J by 0 bases, with 9 bases left in between. The CDR3 DNA reads TGTGCCAGCAGCTTAGATGGTAGCAGCACAGATACGCAGTATTTT. As protein: CASSLDGSSTDTQYF.

The V call is TRBV28, the J call TRBJ1-1; a possible D gene is TRBD1 (6 bases). CDR1 and CDR2 from the germline V gene are MDHEN and SYDVKM. V was clipped by 7 bases and J by 4 bases, with 16 bases between them. The CDR3 consists of 14 residues. The chain's CDR3 is CASIMNRVVTEAFF. For the CDR3, the DNA is TGTGCCAGCATCATGAACAGGGTAGTCACTGAAGCTTTCTTT. Together with reference TRBV28 and TRBJ1-1, the CDR3 gives the full variable domain: DVKVTQSSRYLVKRTGEKVFLECVQDMDHENMFWYRQDPGLGLRLIYFSYDVKMKEKGDIPEGYSVSREKKERFSLILESASTNQTSMYLCASIMNRVVTEAFFGQGTRLTVV.

This clone has a single count. This rearrangement joins TRBV5-5 to TRBJ1-4; D uncertain. V lost 1 base and J 7 bases, leaving 11 bases between the germline ends. The germline V gene encodes CDR1 SGHKS and CDR2 YYEKEE (reference sequence). The CDR3 has 14 residues. As DNA, the CDR3 is TGTGCCAGCAGCTTGTGGCAGGAGAGTGAAAAACTGTTTTTT. This encodes CASSLWQESEKLFF.

The chain joins TRBV7-9 to TRBJ2-7, with D uncertain. Germline CDR1 SEHNR, CDR2 FQNEAQ (reference sequence). V lost 5 bases and J lost 6, with 17 bases in between. The CDR3 has 14 amino acids. This CDR3 reads CASSPGRSLSEQYF. CDR3 DNA: TGTGCCAGCAGCCCAGGAAGGTCATTATCCGAGCAGTACTTC.

This chain connects TRBV19 to TRBJ2-6; D is unclear. Trimming cost V 5 bases and J 0 bases, with 8 bases left between them. The CDR3 is 15 amino acids. Germline V gene lookup returns CDR1 LNHDA and CDR2 SQIVND (reference sequence). The DNA for the CDR3 is TGTGCCAGTAGTCACGGAGTCTCTGGGGCCAACGTCCTGACTTTC. Encoded protein: CASSHGVSGANVLTF.

The chain links TRBV7-2 to TRBJ2-3; 8 bases fit TRBD1. J gave up 6 bases and V 5 bases, and 1 base lay outside the gene matches. CDR3 length equals 12 residues. Germline V gene lookup returns CDR1 SGHTA and CDR2 FQGNSA. CDR3 DNA sequence: TGTGCCAGCAGCCGGGACAGGGATACGCAGTATTTT. This codes for CASSRDRDTQYF.

J is TRBJ2-7 and V is TRBV19, with TRBD2 as a possible D gene (5 bases). V lost 5 bases and J 10 bases, leaving 21 bases between the germline ends. The CDR3 is 14 residues long. Germline-derived CDR1 and CDR2 are LNHDA and SQIVND (reference sequence). Here the CDR3 reads CASSGPGELNAQYF. The CDR3, as DNA: TGTGCCAGTAGTGGGCCCGGGGAGTTAAACGCCCAGTACTTC. Filled out from reference TRBV19 and TRBJ2-7, the complete variable domain reads DGGITQSPKYLFRKEGQNVTLSCEQNLNHDAMYWYRQDPGQGLRLIYYSQIVNDFQKGDIAEGYSVSREKKESFPLTVTSAQKNPTAFYLCASSGPGELNAQYFGPGTRLTVT.

This clone appeared once. The CDR3 DNA sequence: TGTGCCAGCAGCTTTAAAGGACAGGGGGCCTACGAGCAGTACTTC. It specifies CASSFKGQGAYEQYF. V gene TRBV7-2 combines with J gene TRBJ2-7; 10 positions match TRBD1. Looked up from germline, CDR1 is SGHTA and CDR2 is FQGNSA. The CDR3 covers 15 residues. With 3 bases clipped from V and 2 bases from J, the junction kept 4 bases outside the gene matches.

There are a few counts of this clone. J is TRBJ2-7 and V is TRBV21-1; no check of the table's D call, TRBD2, against the DNA was made. TRBV21-1 is deemed a pseudogene. This CDR3 comprises 12 residues. The CDR3 loop reads CASSAPAYEQYF. DNA of the CDR3: TGTGCCAGCAGCGCCCCGGCCTACGAGCAGTACTTC.

This clone is large in the sample. The chain joins TRBV6-1 to TRBJ2-3; TRBD2 is a possible D gene (6 bases). The CDR3 consists of 15 residues. Germline CDR1 and CDR2: MNHNS and SASEGT. V gave up 3 bases and J gave up 4 bases, with 14 bases separating them. Here the CDR3 reads CASSERRDFSDTQYF. CDR3 nucleotide sequence: TGTGCCAGCAGTGAGAGGAGGGACTTTTCAGATACGCAGTATTTT.

The DNA of the CDR3 is TGTGCCAGCAGCTTAGGGCAGAAGGGGGCTGAAGCTTTCTTT. Translated, it gives CASSLGQKGAEAFF. The J gene is TRBJ1-1, the V gene TRBV7-9, with D maybe TRBD1 (6 bases). Germline values: CDR1 SEHNR, CDR2 FQNEAQ (reference sequence). The V end was cut by 1 base, the J end by 6 bases, with 12 bases between. This CDR3 contains 14 residues.

J is TRBJ2-2 and V is TRBV7-2; D perhaps matches TRBD1 (5 bases). Germline CDR1 reads SGHTA; CDR2 reads FQGNSA. The CDR3 is made up of 15 amino acids. Trimming left V 5 bases short and J 7 bases short, with 17 bases between. The CDR3 DNA reads as TGTGCCAGCAGCGTCGACAGACGAACAAACGGGGAGCTGTTTTTT. It encodes CASSVDRRTNGELFF.